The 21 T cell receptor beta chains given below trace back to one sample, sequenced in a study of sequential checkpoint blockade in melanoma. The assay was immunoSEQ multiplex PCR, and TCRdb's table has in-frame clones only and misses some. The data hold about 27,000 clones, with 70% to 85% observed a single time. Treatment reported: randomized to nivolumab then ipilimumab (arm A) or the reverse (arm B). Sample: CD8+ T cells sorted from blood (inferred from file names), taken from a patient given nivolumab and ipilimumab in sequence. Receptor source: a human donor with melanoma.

The CDR3, as DNA: TGTGCCATCAGCCTGGCCAACACCGGGGAGCTGTTTTTT. This sequence encodes CAISLANTGELFF. V is TRBV10-3 and J is TRBJ2-2, with unresolved D. Per germline, CDR1 ENHRY and CDR2 SYGVKD. The CDR3 spans 13 residues. Trimming took off 6 bases at V and 2 bases at J, with 7 bases between the two ends.

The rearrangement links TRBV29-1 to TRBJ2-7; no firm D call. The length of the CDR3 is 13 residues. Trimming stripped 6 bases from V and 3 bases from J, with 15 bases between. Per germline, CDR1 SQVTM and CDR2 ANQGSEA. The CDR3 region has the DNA TGCAGCGTCACCGCAGGTCCGATCTACGAGCAGTACTTC. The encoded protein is CSVTAGPIYEQYF.

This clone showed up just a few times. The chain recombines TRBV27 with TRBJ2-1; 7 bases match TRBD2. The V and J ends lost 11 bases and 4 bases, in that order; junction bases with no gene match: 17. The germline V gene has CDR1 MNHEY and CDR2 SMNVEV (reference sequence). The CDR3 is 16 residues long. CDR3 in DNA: TGTGCCTCAAATCCAATCGGCAGCGGGGATTACAATGAGCAGTTCTTC. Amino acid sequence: CASNPIGSGDYNEQFF.

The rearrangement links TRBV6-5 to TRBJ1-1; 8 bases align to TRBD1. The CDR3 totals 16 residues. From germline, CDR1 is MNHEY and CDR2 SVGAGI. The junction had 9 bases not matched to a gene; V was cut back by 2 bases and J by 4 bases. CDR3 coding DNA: TGTGCCAGCAGTTACGCGGCAGGGGGCTTTTTCACTGAAGCTTTCTTT. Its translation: CASSYAAGGFFTEAFF.

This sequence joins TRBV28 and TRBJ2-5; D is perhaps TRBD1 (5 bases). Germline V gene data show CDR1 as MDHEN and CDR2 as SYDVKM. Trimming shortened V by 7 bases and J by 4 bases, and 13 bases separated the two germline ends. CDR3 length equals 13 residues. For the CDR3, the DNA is TGTGCCAGCACTGAGGCAGGGTCAGAGACCCAGTACTTC. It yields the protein CASTEAGSETQYF.

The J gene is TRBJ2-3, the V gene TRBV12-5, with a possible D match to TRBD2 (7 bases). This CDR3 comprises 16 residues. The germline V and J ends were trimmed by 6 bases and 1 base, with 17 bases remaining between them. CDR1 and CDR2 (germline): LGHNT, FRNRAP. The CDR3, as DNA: TGTGCTAGTGGGGGGGCGGGAGCGGTACGCACAGATACGCAGTATTTT. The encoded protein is CASGGAGAVRTDTQYF.

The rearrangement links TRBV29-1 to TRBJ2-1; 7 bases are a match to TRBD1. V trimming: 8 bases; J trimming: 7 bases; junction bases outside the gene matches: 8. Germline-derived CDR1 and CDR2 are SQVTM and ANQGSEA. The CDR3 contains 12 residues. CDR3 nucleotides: TGCAGCTCCGAAGGGGGCCTGAATGAGCAGTTCTTC. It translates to CSSEGGLNEQFF.

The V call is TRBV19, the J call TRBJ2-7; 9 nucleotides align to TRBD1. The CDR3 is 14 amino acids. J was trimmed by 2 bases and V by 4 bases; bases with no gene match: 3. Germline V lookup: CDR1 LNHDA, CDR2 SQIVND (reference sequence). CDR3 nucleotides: TGTGCCAGTAGTACCGGGGACAGGGCCTACGAGCAGTACTTC. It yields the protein CASSTGDRAYEQYF.

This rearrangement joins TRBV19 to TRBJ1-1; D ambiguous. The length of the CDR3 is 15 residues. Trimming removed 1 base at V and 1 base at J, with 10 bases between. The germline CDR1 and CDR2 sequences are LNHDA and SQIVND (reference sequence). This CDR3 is CASSIGEGWNTEAFF. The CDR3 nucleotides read TGTGCCAGTAGTATAGGAGAGGGTTGGAACACTGAAGCTTTCTTT.

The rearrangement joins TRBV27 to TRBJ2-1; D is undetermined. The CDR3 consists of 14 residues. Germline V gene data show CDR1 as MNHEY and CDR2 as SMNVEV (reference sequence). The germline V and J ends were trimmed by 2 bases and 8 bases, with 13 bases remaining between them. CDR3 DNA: TGTGCCAGCAGTTTAGACCCCAGAGGCGATGAGCAGTTCTTC. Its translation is CASSLDPRGDEQFF.

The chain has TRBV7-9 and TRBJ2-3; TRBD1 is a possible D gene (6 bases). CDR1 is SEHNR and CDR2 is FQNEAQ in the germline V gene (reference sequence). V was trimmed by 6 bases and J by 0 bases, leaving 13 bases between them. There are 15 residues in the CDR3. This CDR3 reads CASRDSKLSTDTQYF. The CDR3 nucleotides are TGTGCCAGCAGGGACAGCAAGCTTAGCACAGATACGCAGTATTTT.

CDR3 sequence (DNA): TGTGCCAGCAGACCGACCGGGACGAACACCGGGGAGCTGTTTTTT. Its protein product is CASRPTGTNTGELFF. This rearrangement joins TRBV7-2 to TRBJ2-2, with D possibly TRBD2 on 5 matching bases. Germline CDR1 SGHTA, CDR2 FQGNSA. V lost 6 bases and J 0 bases, leaving 11 bases between the germline ends. The CDR3 extends over 15 amino acids. The variable domain in full, completed from reference TRBV7-2 and TRBJ2-2, reads GAGVSQSPSNKVTEKGKDVELRCDPISGHTALYWYRQSLGQGLEFLIYFQGNSAPDKSGLPSDRFSAERTGGSVSTLTIQRTQQEDSAVYLCASRPTGTNTGELFFGEGSRLTVL.

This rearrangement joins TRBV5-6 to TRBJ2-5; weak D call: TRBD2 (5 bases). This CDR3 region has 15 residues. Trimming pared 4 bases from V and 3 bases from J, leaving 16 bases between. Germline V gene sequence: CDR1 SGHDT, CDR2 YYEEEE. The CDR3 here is CASSLYPSGKETQYF. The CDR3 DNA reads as TGTGCCAGCAGCCTTTACCCGAGCGGTAAAGAGACCCAGTACTTC.

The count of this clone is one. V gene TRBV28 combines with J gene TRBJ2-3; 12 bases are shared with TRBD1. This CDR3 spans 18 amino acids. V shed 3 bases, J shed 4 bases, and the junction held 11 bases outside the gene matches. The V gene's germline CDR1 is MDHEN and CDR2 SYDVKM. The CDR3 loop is CASSFDPGDRGRADTQYF. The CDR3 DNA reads TGTGCCAGCAGTTTTGACCCGGGGGACAGGGGGCGGGCAGATACGCAGTATTTT.

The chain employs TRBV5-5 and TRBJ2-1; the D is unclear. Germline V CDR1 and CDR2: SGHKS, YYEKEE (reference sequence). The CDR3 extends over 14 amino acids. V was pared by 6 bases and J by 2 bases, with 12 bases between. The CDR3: CASKPVSPYNEQFF. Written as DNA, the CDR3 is TGTGCCAGCAAGCCCGTTTCCCCCTACAATGAGCAGTTCTTC.

Here the CDR3 DNA reads TGCGCCAGCAGCTTGGTGGGTCGGAGGACGGACTATGGCTACACCTTC. Residues: CASSLVGRRTDYGYTF. The rearrangement joins TRBV5-1 to TRBJ1-2; D not resolved. Germline V gene sequence: CDR1 SGHRS, CDR2 YFSETQ. The CDR3 consists of 16 residues. Between the trimmed V and J ends, which lost 0 bases and 3 bases, there was a span of 15 bases.

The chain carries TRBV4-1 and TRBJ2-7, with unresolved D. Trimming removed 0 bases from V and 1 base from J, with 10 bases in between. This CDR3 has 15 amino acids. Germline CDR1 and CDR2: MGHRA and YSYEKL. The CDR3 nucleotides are TGCGCCAGCAGCCAAGATGCGATGGTGTCCTACGAGCAGTACTTC. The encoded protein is CASSQDAMVSYEQYF.

CDR3 DNA: TGTGCCAGCAGTTTTATAGGGGGGGTTCAAGAGACCCAGTACTTC. Protein sequence: CASSFIGGVQETQYF. This chain connects TRBV27 to TRBJ2-5, with D perhaps matching TRBD2 (7 bases). CDR3 length equals 15 residues. V dropped 3 bases and J dropped 2 bases, with 13 bases sitting between them. Germline V gene data show CDR1 as MNHEY and CDR2 as SMNVEV (reference sequence).

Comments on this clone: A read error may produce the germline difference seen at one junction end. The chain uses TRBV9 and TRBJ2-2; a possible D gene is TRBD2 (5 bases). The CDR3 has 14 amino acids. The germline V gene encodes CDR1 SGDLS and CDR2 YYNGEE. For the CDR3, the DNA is TGTGCCAGCAGCTCGGGCCAGAACACCGGGGAGCCGTTTTTT. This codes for CASSSGQNTGEPFF.

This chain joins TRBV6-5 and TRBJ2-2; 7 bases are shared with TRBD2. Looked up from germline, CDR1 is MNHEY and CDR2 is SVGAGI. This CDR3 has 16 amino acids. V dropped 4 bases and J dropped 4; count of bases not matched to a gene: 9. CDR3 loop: CASSSPAGVITGELFF. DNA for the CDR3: TGTGCCAGCAGTTCCCCTGCGGGGGTGATCACCGGGGAGCTGTTTTTT.

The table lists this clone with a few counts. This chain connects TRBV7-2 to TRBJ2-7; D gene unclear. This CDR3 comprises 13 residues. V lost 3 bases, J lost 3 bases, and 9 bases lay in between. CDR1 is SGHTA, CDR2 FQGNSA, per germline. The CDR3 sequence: CASSFADYYEQYF. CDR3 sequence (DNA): TGTGCCAGCAGCTTCGCAGATTACTACGAGCAGTACTTC.